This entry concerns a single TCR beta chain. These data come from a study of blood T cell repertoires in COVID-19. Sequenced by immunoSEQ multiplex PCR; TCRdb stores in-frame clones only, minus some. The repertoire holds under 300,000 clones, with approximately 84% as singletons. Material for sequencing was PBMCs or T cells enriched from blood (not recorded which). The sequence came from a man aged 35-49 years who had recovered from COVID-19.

CDR3 protein: CASTRRGAPYEQYF. The CDR3 DNA follows: TGTGCCAGTACCAGAAGGGGTGCTCCCTACGAGCAGTACTTC. The chain uses TRBV19 and TRBJ2-7, with D possibly matching TRBD1 (5 bases). V dropped 7 bases and J dropped 2 bases, with 15 bases sitting between them. This CDR3 comprises 14 residues. The germline gives CDR1 LNHDA, CDR2 SQIVND (reference sequence).